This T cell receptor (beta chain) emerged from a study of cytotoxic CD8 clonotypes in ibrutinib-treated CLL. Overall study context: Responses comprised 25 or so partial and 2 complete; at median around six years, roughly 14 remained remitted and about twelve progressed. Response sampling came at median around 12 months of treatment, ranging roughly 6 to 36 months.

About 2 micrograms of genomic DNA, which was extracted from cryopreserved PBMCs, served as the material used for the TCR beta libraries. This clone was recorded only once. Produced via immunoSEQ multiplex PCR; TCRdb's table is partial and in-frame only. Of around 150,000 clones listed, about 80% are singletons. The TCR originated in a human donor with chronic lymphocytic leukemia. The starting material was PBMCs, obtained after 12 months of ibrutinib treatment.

CDR3 coding DNA: TGTGCCAGCAGTCCCCCGCAGAGCTCTGGAAACACCATATATTTT. Translation gives CASSPPQSSGNTIYF. The V gene is TRBV28, the J gene TRBJ1-3; unclear D gene. The germline V and J ends were trimmed by 5 bases and 0 bases, with 11 bases remaining between them. This CDR3 spans 15 amino acids. The germline V gene encodes CDR1 MDHEN and CDR2 SYDVKM.